This passage covers 3 T cell receptor beta chains from one sample sequenced in a study of cytomegalovirus exposure and HLA in healthy donors. The study ran its PCR with 60 Vbeta and 13 Jbeta primers. The repertoire was sequenced with immunoSEQ multiplex PCR; TCRdb's copy has only in-frame clones and lacks some. The sample lists some 150,000 clones, approximately 80% occurring once. The sequenced sample was PBMCs. The source is a woman aged 25 to 45 in good health and CMV-seronegative.

This chain links TRBV7-2 with TRBJ2-5, with D possibly matching TRBD2 (6 bases). The CDR3 runs 14 residues. V was trimmed by 5 bases and J by 1 base, leaving 11 bases between them. From germline, CDR1 is SGHTA and CDR2 FQGNSA. Written as DNA, the CDR3 is TGTGCCAGCAGCCATAGGGGACTCCAAGAGACCCAGTACTTC. Amino acids: CASSHRGLQETQYF.

This clone is a singleton in its sample. The chain joins TRBV6-1 to TRBJ2-3; weak D call: TRBD1 (6 bases). V dropped 1 base and J dropped 5 bases, with 13 bases sitting between them. Germline V lookup: CDR1 MNHNS, CDR2 SASEGT. The CDR3 consists of 15 residues. The CDR3 DNA reads as TGTGCCAGCAGTGAAGGGACAGTCTGGAAAGATACGCAGTATTTT. Translating gives CASSEGTVWKDTQYF.

V gene TRBV6-1 combines with J gene TRBJ2-5, with D perhaps matching TRBD2 (7 bases). With 6 bases removed from V and 5 bases from J, the gap between germline ends came to 13 bases. Germline loops: CDR1 MNHNS, CDR2 SASEGT. The length of the CDR3 is 13 residues. CDR3 residues: CASSGGRWETQYF. The DNA for the CDR3 is TGTGCCAGCAGCGGGGGGCGGTGGGAGACCCAGTACTTC.